This passage covers 3 T cell receptor beta chains from one sample sequenced in a study of cytotoxic CD8 clonotypes in ibrutinib-treated CLL. Using immunoSEQ multiplex PCR, the repertoire was profiled, and TCRdb retains in-frame clones only, with some absent. The table lists about 330,000 clones, over 55% of them singletons. This specimen was PBMCs, taken after 36 months of ibrutinib treatment. The receptors stem from a human donor with chronic lymphocytic leukemia.

The gene calls are TRBV29-1 and TRBJ1-1; D unclear. The germline V and J ends were trimmed by 6 bases and 3 bases, with 17 bases remaining between them. This CDR3 contains 14 residues. CDR1 and CDR2 from the germline V gene are SQVTM and ANQGSEA. CDR3 DNA: TGCAGCGTCAGGCCATTACAACGGGACACTGAAGCTTTCTTT. Its protein product is CSVRPLQRDTEAFF.

V and J are TRBV29-1 and TRBJ2-7; D gene uncertain. The germline V gene encodes CDR1 SQVTM and CDR2 ANQGSEA. There are 14 residues in the CDR3. The V and J ends lost 5 bases and 1 base respectively, with 15 bases between them. The chain's CDR3 is CSVYGVSTSYEQYF. The DNA for the CDR3 is TGCAGCGTTTATGGTGTCTCCACGTCCTACGAGCAGTACTTC.

The gene calls are TRBV15 and TRBJ1-6; tentatively, D is TRBD1 (6 bases). V gave up 0 bases and J gave up 10 bases, with 13 bases separating them. The CDR3 has 15 residues. Germline-derived CDR1 and CDR2 are LNHNV and YYDKDF (reference sequence). The CDR3: CATSRDSGGRSPLHF. The CDR3 nucleotides are TGTGCCACCAGCAGAGATAGCGGGGGGCGGTCACCCCTCCACTTT.